Following are 29 T cell receptor beta chains from one sample sequenced in a study of T cells after yellow fever vaccination. From the 5' RACE reads, TCRdb called clonotypes with MiXCR, one entry per CDR3 protein. Seen here are under 300,000 distinct CDR3 sequences, roughly 13% observed once, and the top ten hold roughly 0.5%. The source was CD4+ T cells sorted from PBMCs, collected 45 days after the yellow fever booster vaccination. These receptors all stem from a young man who received the YFV17D yellow fever vaccine.

The sample holds a few counts of this clonotype. The V call is TRBV13, the J call TRBJ2-7; 8 bases are a match to TRBD2. The V gene's germline CDR1 is PRHDT and CDR2 FYEKMQ (reference sequence). Germline trimming cut 4 bases from V and 6 bases from J; bases unmatched to any gene: 8. This CDR3 spans 14 amino acids. The chain's CDR3 is CASSYGRVMVEQYF. The CDR3 coding sequence is TGTGCCAGCAGCTACGGGAGGGTGATGGTCGAGCAGTACTTC.

This sequence joins TRBV6-2 or TRBV6-3 and TRBJ1-2; D is ambiguous. V gave up 2 bases and J gave up 0 bases, with 13 bases separating them. The CDR3 consists of 16 residues. Germline V gene data show CDR1 as MNHEY and CDR2 as SVGEGT. The CDR3 coding sequence is TGTGCCAGCAGTTACGGTCAAGGGTTTTCTAACTATGGCTACACCTTC. Protein sequence: CASSYGQGFSNYGYTF.

This chain uses TRBV12-3 or TRBV12-4 with TRBJ2-5; D may match TRBD1 or TRBD2 (5 bases each). V lost 4 bases and J lost 5, with 8 bases in between. This CDR3 spans 12 amino acids. The CDR3 spells CASSWGRETQYF. CDR3 coding DNA: TGTGCCAGCAGTTGGGGACGTGAGACCCAGTACTTC.

The J gene is TRBJ2-3, the V gene TRBV3-1, with unresolved D. Germline V gene lookup returns CDR1 LGHDT and CDR2 YNNKEL (reference sequence). Trimming cost V 3 bases and J 4 bases, with 8 bases left between them. This CDR3 has 13 residues. For the CDR3, the DNA is TGTGCCAGCAGCCAGATCGCAGCAGATACGCAGTATTTT. Protein: CASSQIAADTQYF.

This chain uses TRBV4-3 with TRBJ2-1, with 10 bases lining up with TRBD2. This CDR3 is 20 amino acids long. V dropped 0 bases and J dropped 4; count of bases not matched to a gene: 15. Per the germline V gene, CDR1 is LGHNA and CDR2 is YSLEER. The CDR3 spells CASSQDYQREGLDPYNEQFF. The CDR3 DNA follows: TGCGCCAGCAGCCAAGATTACCAGCGGGAGGGCCTTGACCCATACAATGAGCAGTTCTTC.

This clonotype has a count of ten or more. The chain employs TRBV12-3 or TRBV12-4 and TRBJ2-1; 15 bases map to TRBD2. This CDR3 spans 16 amino acids. V dropped 1 base and J dropped 10; count of bases not matched to a gene: 5. DNA of the CDR3: TGTGCCAGCAGTTTAGGCGGACTAGCGGGGGGGGCAGAGCAGTTCTTC. This encodes CASSLGGLAGGAEQFF.

This clonotype has a handful of counts. The chain joins TRBV5-1 to TRBJ2-4, with D perhaps being TRBD1 or TRBD2 (5 bases each). The CDR3 length is 16 residues. Trimming left V 4 bases short and J 0 bases short, with 14 bases between. CDR1 SGHRS and CDR2 YFSETQ come from the germline V gene. In nucleotides, the CDR3 is TGCGCCAGCAGCAAAGGGACGACTCTAGCCAAAAACATTCAGTACTTC. This gives the protein CASSKGTTLAKNIQYF.

The chain joins TRBV7-2 to TRBJ2-7; 9 bases fit TRBD1. This CDR3 comprises 14 residues. Looked up from germline, CDR1 is SGHTA and CDR2 is FQGNSA. Trimming at V came to 5 bases and at J to 3 bases, leaving 5 bases not matched to a gene. The CDR3: CASSQRTGDYEQYF. The CDR3, as DNA: TGTGCCAGCAGCCAAAGGACAGGGGACTACGAGCAGTACTTC.

This clonotype occurred a few times. V and J are TRBV20-1 and TRBJ2-1; D perhaps matches TRBD1 (6 bases). The CDR3 spans 13 residues. Trimming removed 3 bases from V and 5 bases from J, with 11 bases in between. Germline-derived CDR1 and CDR2 are DFQATT and SNEGSKA (reference sequence). The CDR3 nucleotides read TGCAGTGCTAGGACCGGACAGAACAATGAGCAGTTCTTC. Residues: CSARTGQNNEQFF.

This chain joins TRBV3-1 and TRBJ2-1, with D tentatively TRBD2 (5 bases). CDR1 is LGHDT, CDR2 YNNKEL, per germline (reference sequence). This CDR3 is built from 15 residues. The V end was cut by 0 bases, the J end by 12 bases, with 18 bases between. The CDR3 is CASSQEAAGRAGQFF. The CDR3 DNA reads as TGTGCCAGCAGCCAAGAGGCGGCCGGGCGGGCCGGGCAGTTCTTC.

The J gene is TRBJ2-6, the V gene TRBV12-5, with a possible D match to TRBD1 (6 bases). The germline V and J ends were trimmed by 0 bases and 4 bases, with 13 bases remaining between them. This CDR3 has 17 amino acids. Germline assignment: CDR1 LGHNT and CDR2 FRNRAP. The CDR3: CASGLVRGGSGANVLTF. The CDR3 nucleotides are TGTGCTAGTGGTTTGGTACGAGGGGGATCCGGGGCCAACGTCCTGACTTTC.

This clonotype showed up many times. V and J are TRBV29-1 and TRBJ2-1, with 11 nucleotides matching TRBD1. The CDR3 is made up of 16 amino acids. Germline V gene lookup returns CDR1 SQVTM and CDR2 ANQGSEA. After removal of 6 bases from V and 0 bases from J, the junction contained 7 bases not matched to a gene. The CDR3: CSVGQGAMSSYNEQFF. CDR3 coding DNA: TGCAGCGTAGGACAGGGGGCCATGAGCTCCTACAATGAGCAGTTCTTC.

This clonotype was counted only a few times. This chain links TRBV6-2 or TRBV6-3 with TRBJ2-1; 9 bases map to TRBD2. Germline CDR1 is MNHEY and CDR2 is SVGEGT. V trimming: 1 base; J trimming: 5 bases; junction bases outside the gene matches: 6. The CDR3 runs to 16 residues. The CDR3 DNA reads as TGTGCCAGCAGTTACTGGCTGACTAGCGGCCACAATGAGCAGTTCTTC. Protein: CASSYWLTSGHNEQFF.

This clonotype was seen more than once but under ten times. The chain has TRBV15 and TRBJ2-1; D might be TRBD2 (6 bases). Germline V gene sequence: CDR1 LNHNV, CDR2 YYDKDF (reference sequence). V was pared by 5 bases and J by 7 bases, with 24 bases between. The CDR3 is 17 amino acids. The CDR3 sequence is CATSGDRGLQDPNEQFF. DNA for the CDR3: TGTGCCACCAGCGGGGACCGGGGACTTCAAGACCCAAATGAGCAGTTCTTC.

There are a few counts of this clonotype. V and J are TRBV10-3 and TRBJ2-3; 8 nucleotides align to TRBD1. V lost 0 bases to trimming and J lost 4 bases; unmatched junction nucleotides: 6. Germline V gives CDR1 ENHRY, CDR2 SYGVKD. CDR3 length equals 16 residues. CDR3 DNA sequence: TGTGCCATCAGTGAGTCGACAGGGGCCGGGTCAGATACGCAGTATTTT. Its protein product is CAISESTGAGSDTQYF.

The chain has TRBV20-1 and TRBJ1-1; D call uncertain. The V gene's germline CDR1 is DFQATT and CDR2 SNEGSKA (reference sequence). The CDR3 is made up of 13 amino acids. V was cut by 3 bases and J by 1 base, with 9 bases left in between. The CDR3 region has the DNA TGCAGTGCTAGGACGGATGGGAACACTGAAGCTTTCTTT. It codes for CSARTDGNTEAFF.

The J gene is TRBJ2-7, the V gene TRBV7-8, with no clear D. Looked up from germline, CDR1 is SGHVS and CDR2 is FQNEAQ. The length of the CDR3 is 17 residues. V was shortened by 5 bases and J by 1 base, with 21 bases between the two germline ends. The CDR3 DNA reads TGTGCCAGCAGCCCACCGCCCCAGCTCGCTCGGTCCTACGAGCAGTACTTC. Translated, it gives CASSPPPQLARSYEQYF.

The chain carries TRBV4-2 and TRBJ1-1; D unclear. The CDR3 consists of 16 residues. The V and J ends lost 2 bases and 1 base respectively, with 14 bases between them. Germline V lookup: CDR1 LGHNA, CDR2 YNFKEQ. The CDR3 here is CASSQRPPDGNTEAFF. The CDR3 DNA reads as TGTGCCAGCAGCCAACGGCCTCCGGACGGGAACACTGAAGCTTTCTTT.

This clonotype was seen a few times. V usage is TRBV12-3 or TRBV12-4 and J usage is TRBJ1-5; D might be TRBD1 (6 bases). The CDR3 is 14 amino acids. Deletions cut 6 bases from V and 2 bases from J, with 11 bases between. DNA of the CDR3: TGTGCCAGCAGCCCTAGGGGGGGCAATCAGCCCCAGCATTTT. This sequence encodes CASSPRGGNQPQHF.

This sequence joins TRBV5-5 and TRBJ2-7; D is ambiguous. Germline loops: CDR1 SGHKS, CDR2 YYEKEE (reference sequence). The CDR3 runs to 13 residues. V was clipped by 0 bases and J by 3 bases, with 7 bases between them. The CDR3 bases are TGTGCCAGCAGCTTGGCAACAGACTACGAGCAGTACTTC. Translation: CASSLATDYEQYF.

Concerning this clonotype: This could be a read error, since a much larger clone is one nucleotide away. The chain carries TRBV7-2 and TRBJ2-2, with 7 bases matching TRBD1. Germline V gene lookup returns CDR1 SGHTA and CDR2 FQGNSA. This CDR3 spans 15 amino acids. Unmatched junction bases numbered 13, after V lost 8 bases and J lost 7 bases. The CDR3 loop is CASCWGIGGFGELFF. The CDR3 DNA sequence: TGTGCCAGCTGCTGGGGGATAGGGGGCTTCGGGGAGCTGTTTTTT.

This clonotype appeared a few times. Germline is not matched at one junction end, which may reflect a read error. The chain uses TRBV7-8 and TRBJ2-6, with D hard to call. The CDR3 runs 16 residues. The germline V gene has CDR1 SGHVS and CDR2 FQNEAQ. CDR3 sequence: CASSAKVRSEANVLTF. DNA of the CDR3: TGTGCCAGCAGCGCGAAGGTCCGCTCTGAGGCCAACGTCCTGACTTTC.

At least ten counts were recorded for this clonotype. The rearrangement links TRBV7-2 to TRBJ2-1; possible D gene TRBD2, 6 bases. Germline V gene lookup returns CDR1 SGHTA and CDR2 FQGNSA. This CDR3 spans 15 amino acids. V lost 10 bases to trimming and J lost 0 bases, with 16 bases between them. This chain's CDR3 is CANPSGGSSYNEQFF. In DNA, the CDR3 is TGTGCCAACCCCAGTGGAGGGAGCTCCTACAATGAGCAGTTCTTC.

V is TRBV7-6 and J is TRBJ2-7; D remains unclear. The V end lost 3 bases, the J end lost 3 bases, and 12 bases lay between the germline ends. CDR3 size: 14 residues. Germline CDR1 and CDR2: SGHVS and FNYEAQ. CDR3 sequence reads: CASSLDHQSYEQYF. The CDR3 DNA reads TGTGCCAGCAGCTTGGACCATCAAAGCTACGAGCAGTACTTC. The variable domain in full, completed from reference TRBV7-6 and TRBJ2-7, reads GAGVSQSPRYKVTKRGQDVALRCDPISGHVSLYWYRQALGQGPEFLTYFNYEAQQDKSGLPNDRFSAERPEGSISTLTIQRTEQRDSAMYRCASSLDHQSYEQYFGPGTRLTVT.

CDR3 loop: CASSLLVAGGGETQYF. CDR3 DNA sequence: TGTGCCAGCAGCTTATTGGTTGCAGGGGGCGGGGAGACCCAGTACTTC. The V and J genes are TRBV11-2 and TRBJ2-5, with 8 nucleotides matching TRBD1. With 2 bases clipped from V and 5 bases from J, the junction kept 10 bases outside the gene matches. The CDR3 covers 16 residues. Germline values: CDR1 SGHAT, CDR2 FQNNGV.

The gene calls are TRBV19 and TRBJ1-1; no clear D gene. CDR3 length: 13 amino acids. The ends were cut back, 2 bases at V and 1 base at J, with 5 bases in the middle. Germline loops: CDR1 LNHDA, CDR2 SQIVND (reference sequence). The CDR3, as DNA: TGTGCCAGTAGTATATCCGCGAACACTGAAGCTTTCTTT. Translation: CASSISANTEAFF. Variable domain in full (rest from reference TRBV19 and TRBJ1-1): DGGITQSPKYLFRKEGQNVTLSCEQNLNHDAMYWYRQDPGQGLRLIYYSQIVNDFQKGDIAEGYSVSREKKESFPLTVTSAQKNPTAFYLCASSISANTEAFFGQGTRLTVV.

The sample holds a few counts of this clonotype. The V call is TRBV12-3 or TRBV12-4, the J call TRBJ2-3, with TRBD2 matching 10 bases. The CDR3 sequence is 15 residues long. Trimming cost V 5 bases and J 4 bases; bases outside gene matches: 6. This CDR3 is CASSPSGSGSDTQYF. DNA of the CDR3: TGTGCCAGCAGTCCTAGCGGGAGTGGGTCAGATACGCAGTATTTT.

This clonotype has ten or more counts. The chain carries TRBV10-3 and TRBJ2-5, with 7 bases that match TRBD1. Germline values: CDR1 ENHRY, CDR2 SYGVKD. The CDR3 covers 15 residues. V lost 0 bases and J lost 4; bases outside the gene matches: 5. The CDR3 loop reads CAISESMAGGETQYF. The DNA of the CDR3 is TGTGCCATCAGTGAGTCAATGGCAGGGGGAGAGACCCAGTACTTC.

The rearrangement uses TRBV7-2 and TRBJ2-7; weak D call: TRBD1 (6 bases). CDR3 size: 16 residues. Trimming removed 7 bases from V and 7 bases from J, with 26 bases in between. The germline gives CDR1 SGHTA, CDR2 FQGNSA. The CDR3 coding sequence is TGTGCCAGCAACCCGGGGCTAGAGACAGGTCGTTGGGAGCAGTACTTC. Translation: CASNPGLETGRWEQYF.